This T cell receptor (beta chain) was captured in a study of control samples from healthy donors and cancer patients. The protocol was immunoSEQ multiplex PCR, while the TCRdb copy is restricted to in-frame clones and leaves out a portion. The table lists about 120,000 clones, over 85% of them singletons, with about 2.6% in the top ten. Per the germline V gene, CDR1 is GTSNPN and CDR2 is SVGIG (reference sequence). The junction had 6 bases not matched to a gene; V was cut back by 2 bases and J by 3 bases. The CDR3 covers 16 residues. Sequencing was performed on blood. The chain is built from TRBV30 and TRBJ2-3; TRBD1 agrees at 12 bases. This clonotype originated in a man aged 25-40 years in good health. The DNA for the CDR3 is TGTGCCTGGAGTATAGGGACAGGGGGCCGGACAGATACGCAGTATTTT. As protein: CAWSIGTGGRTDTQYF.